The 11 T cell receptor beta chains below come from one sample, sequenced in a study of control samples from healthy donors and cancer patients. Sequencing used immunoSEQ multiplex PCR; TCRdb keeps in-frame clones, though not all of them. The sample records about 180,000 clones, more than 80% being singletons. Material for sequencing was blood. The receptors derive from a man aged 25 to 40 in good health.

This chain uses TRBV3-1 (or the pseudogene TRBV3-2) with TRBJ2-5; 10 bases match TRBD2. J was trimmed by 1 base and V by 1 base; bases with no gene match: 3. The CDR3 totals 16 residues. Germline CDR1 reads LGHDT; CDR2 reads YNNKEL (reference sequence). The CDR3 DNA is TGTGCCAGCAGCCAAGGGCAGCGGGGGGGCCAAGAGACCCAGTACTTC. It yields the protein CASSQGQRGGQETQYF.

The chain has TRBV18 and TRBJ1-2; D unresolved. This CDR3 region has 14 residues. V lost 5 bases, J lost 4 bases, and 14 bases lay in between. Germline V CDR1 and CDR2: KGHSH, LQKENI. The CDR3 bases are TGTGCCAGCTCATCTACAAAGGAGACCTATGGCTACACCTTC. This gives the protein CASSSTKETYGYTF.

The chain employs TRBV19 and TRBJ1-4, with D perhaps matching TRBD1 (5 bases). This CDR3 has 13 amino acids. Germline V gene data show CDR1 as LNHDA and CDR2 as SQIVND (reference sequence). Between the trimmed V and J ends, which lost 8 bases and 9 bases, there was a span of 16 bases. CDR3 sequence (DNA): TGTGCCAGTTCCCGGGGGAGCCAAAAAAAACTGTTTTTT. Encoded protein: CASSRGSQKKLFF.

A single count supports this clone. The chain combines TRBV3-1 (or the pseudogene TRBV3-2) with TRBJ1-5; D uncertain. Looked up from germline, CDR1 is LGHDT and CDR2 is YNNKEL (reference sequence). The CDR3 totals 13 residues. V was trimmed by 0 bases and J by 5 bases, leaving 5 bases between them. The CDR3 here is CASSQDLDQPQHF. The CDR3 DNA follows: TGTGCCAGCAGCCAAGATTTGGATCAGCCCCAGCATTTT.

The chain links TRBV7-2 to TRBJ2-7; perhaps TRBD1 as D (5 bases). Trimming pared 1 base from V and 2 bases from J, leaving 12 bases between. Germline CDR1 reads SGHTA; CDR2 reads FQGNSA. The CDR3 spans 15 residues. The CDR3 loop reads CASSLGVQAPYEQYF. In DNA form, the CDR3 reads TGTGCCAGCAGCTTAGGAGTACAGGCTCCCTACGAGCAGTACTTC. The whole variable domain, remainder taken from reference TRBV7-2 and TRBJ2-7, is GAGVSQSPSNKVTEKGKDVELRCDPISGHTALYWYRQSLGQGLEFLIYFQGNSAPDKSGLPSDRFSAERTGGSVSTLTIQRTQQEDSAVYLCASSLGVQAPYEQYFGPGTRLTVT.

The gene calls are TRBV10-2 and TRBJ1-1, with D possibly being TRBD1 (6 bases). CDR3 length: 16 amino acids. The V end was cut by 4 bases, the J end by 2 bases, with 17 bases between. CDR1 WSHSY and CDR2 SAAADI come from the germline V gene. The CDR3 protein is CASSAPGGGPNTEAFF. Here the CDR3 DNA reads TGCGCCAGCAGTGCCCCGGGGGGGGGCCCCAACACTGAAGCTTTCTTT.

The V and J genes are TRBV4-2 and TRBJ2-1; D perhaps matches TRBD2 (7 bases). The CDR3 length is 17 residues. Deletions cut 4 bases from V and 7 bases from J, with 23 bases between. Germline CDR1 and CDR2: LGHNA and YNFKEQ. CDR3 DNA: TGTGCCAGCAGCCGCTCGTTGAGGGGGGGGCCCCAGAATGAGCAGTTCTTC. It yields the protein CASSRSLRGGPQNEQFF.

V and J are TRBV29-1 and TRBJ1-2, with D unresolved. Trimming took 2 bases from V and 13 from J, leaving 20 bases between them. Germline lookup yields CDR1 SQVTM and CDR2 ANQGSEA. The CDR3 consists of 13 residues. For the CDR3, the DNA is TGCAGCGTTGAATTATTGTCTGAGGGCAGGCGCACCTTC. Amino acids: CSVELLSEGRRTF. Full variable domain (remainder filled in from reference TRBV29-1 and TRBJ1-2): SAVISQKPSRDICQRGTSLTIQCQVDSQVTMMFWYRQQPGQSLTLIATANQGSEATYESGFVIDKFPISRPNLTFSTLTVSNMSPEDSSIYLCSVELLSEGRRTFGSGTRLTVV.

The rearrangement joins TRBV18 to TRBJ2-2, with D unclear. This CDR3 spans 14 amino acids. V lost 0 bases, J lost 5 bases, and 7 bases lay in between. Per the germline V gene, CDR1 is KGHSH and CDR2 is LQKENI. The CDR3 is CASSPPERTGELFF. As DNA, the CDR3 is TGTGCCAGCTCACCACCAGAGAGAACCGGGGAGCTGTTTTTT. The complete variable domain, with remaining parts taken from reference TRBV18 and TRBJ2-2, reads NAGVMQNPRHLVRRRGQEARLRCSPMKGHSHVYWYRQLPEEGLKFMVYLQKENIIDESGMPKERFSAEFPKEGPSILRIQQVVRGDSAAYFCASSPPERTGELFFGEGSRLTVL.

The chain carries TRBV30 and TRBJ2-5; the D call may be TRBD1 or TRBD2 (5 bases each). V dropped 1 base and J dropped 2 bases, with 14 bases sitting between them. Germline values: CDR1 GTSNPN, CDR2 SVGIG (reference sequence). The CDR3 contains 15 residues. DNA for the CDR3: TGTGCCTGGAGTGCCACCGGGACGTTTCAAGAGACCCAGTACTTC. This sequence encodes CAWSATGTFQETQYF.

This chain joins TRBV7-9 and TRBJ1-2; D remains unclear. Deletions cut 4 bases from V and 0 bases from J, with 9 bases between. Germline V gives CDR1 SEHNR, CDR2 FQNEAQ (reference sequence). The CDR3 has 14 amino acids. This chain's CDR3 is CASSSVLSNYGYTF. As DNA, the CDR3 is TGTGCCAGCAGCTCAGTACTTTCTAACTATGGCTACACCTTC.